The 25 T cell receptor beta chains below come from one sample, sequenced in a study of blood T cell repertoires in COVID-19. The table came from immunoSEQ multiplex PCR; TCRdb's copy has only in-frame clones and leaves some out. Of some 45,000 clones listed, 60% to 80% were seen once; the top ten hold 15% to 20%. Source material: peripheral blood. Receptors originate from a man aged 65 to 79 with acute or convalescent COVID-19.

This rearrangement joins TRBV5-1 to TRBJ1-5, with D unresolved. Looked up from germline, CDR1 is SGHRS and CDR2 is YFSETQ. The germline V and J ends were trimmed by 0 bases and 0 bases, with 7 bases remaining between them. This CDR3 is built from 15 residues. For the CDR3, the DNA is TGCGCCAGCAGCTTGGAGGCAGGTAGCAATCAGCCCCAGCATTTT. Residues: CASSLEAGSNQPQHF.

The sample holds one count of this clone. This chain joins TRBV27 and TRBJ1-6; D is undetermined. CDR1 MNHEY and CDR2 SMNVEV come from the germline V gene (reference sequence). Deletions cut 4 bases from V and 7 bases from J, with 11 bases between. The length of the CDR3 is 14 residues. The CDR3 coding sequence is TGTGCCAGCAGTTCCGCCACCGGGAATTCACCCCTCCACTTT. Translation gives CASSSATGNSPLHF.

CDR3 loop: CASSQVHGQNTEAFF. DNA of the CDR3: TGCGCCAGCAGCCAAGTGCACGGACAGAACACTGAAGCTTTCTTT. The chain has TRBV4-1 and TRBJ1-1; weak D call: TRBD1 (5 bases). The CDR3 is 15 amino acids. CDR1 is MGHRA, CDR2 YSYEKL, per germline. V was trimmed by 1 base and J by 1 base, leaving 10 bases between them.

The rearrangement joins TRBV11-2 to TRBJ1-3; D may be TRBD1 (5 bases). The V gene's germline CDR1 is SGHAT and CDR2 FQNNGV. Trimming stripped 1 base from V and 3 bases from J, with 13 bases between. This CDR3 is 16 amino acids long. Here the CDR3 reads CASSLVPGLGGNTIYF. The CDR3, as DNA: TGTGCCAGCAGCTTAGTCCCAGGGTTGGGTGGAAACACCATATATTTT.

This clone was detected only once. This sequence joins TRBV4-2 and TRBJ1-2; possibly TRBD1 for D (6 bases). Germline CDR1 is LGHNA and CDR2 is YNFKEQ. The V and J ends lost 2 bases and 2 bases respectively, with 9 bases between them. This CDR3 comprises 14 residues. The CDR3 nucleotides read TGTGCCAGCAGCCAATTCGACAGGAACTATGGCTACACCTTC. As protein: CASSQFDRNYGYTF.

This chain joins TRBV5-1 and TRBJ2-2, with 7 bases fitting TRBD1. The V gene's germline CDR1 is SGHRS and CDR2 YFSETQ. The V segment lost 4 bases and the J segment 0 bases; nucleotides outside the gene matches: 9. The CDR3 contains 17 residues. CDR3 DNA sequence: TGCGCCAGCAGCCTGAGACCCGGACAGGCGAACACCGGGGAGCTGTTTTTT. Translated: CASSLRPGQANTGELFF.

The CDR3 loop reads CASSDLGTTNTEAFF. CDR3 sequence (DNA): TGTGCCAGCAGCGATCTCGGGACAACGAACACTGAAGCTTTCTTT. The chain is built from TRBV5-4 and TRBJ1-1, with D possibly being TRBD1 (6 bases). The V and J ends lost 4 bases and 1 base respectively, with 14 bases between them. CDR1 SGHNT and CDR2 YYREEE come from the germline V gene (reference sequence). This CDR3 comprises 15 residues. The variable domain in full, completed from reference TRBV5-4 and TRBJ1-1, reads ETGVTQSPTHLIKTRGQQVTLRCSSQSGHNTVSWYQQALGQGPQFIFQYYREEENGRGNFPPRFSGLQFPNYSSELNVNALELDDSALYLCASSDLGTTNTEAFFGQGTRLTVV.

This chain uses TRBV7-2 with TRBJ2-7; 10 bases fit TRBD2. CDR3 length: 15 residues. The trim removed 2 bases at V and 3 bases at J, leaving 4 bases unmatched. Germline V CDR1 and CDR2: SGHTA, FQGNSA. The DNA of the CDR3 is TGTGCCAGCAGCTTAAGGCTAGCGGGGGACTACGAGCAGTACTTC. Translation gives CASSLRLAGDYEQYF. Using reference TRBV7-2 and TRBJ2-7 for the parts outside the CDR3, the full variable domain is GAGVSQSPSNKVTEKGKDVELRCDPISGHTALYWYRQSLGQGLEFLIYFQGNSAPDKSGLPSDRFSAERTGGSVSTLTIQRTQQEDSAVYLCASSLRLAGDYEQYFGPGTRLTVT.

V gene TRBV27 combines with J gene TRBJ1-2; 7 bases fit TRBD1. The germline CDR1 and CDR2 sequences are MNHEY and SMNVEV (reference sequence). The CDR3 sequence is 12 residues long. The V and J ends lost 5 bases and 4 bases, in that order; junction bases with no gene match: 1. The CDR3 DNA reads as TGTGCCAGCAGTCCAGGGGGCTATGGCTACACCTTC. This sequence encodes CASSPGGYGYTF.

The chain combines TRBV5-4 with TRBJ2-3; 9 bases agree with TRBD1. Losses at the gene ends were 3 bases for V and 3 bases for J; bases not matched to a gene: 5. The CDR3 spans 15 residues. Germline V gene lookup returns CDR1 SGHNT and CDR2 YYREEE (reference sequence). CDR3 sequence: CASSSGTGITDTQYF. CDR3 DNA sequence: TGTGCCAGCAGCTCCGGGACAGGGATAACAGATACGCAGTATTTT. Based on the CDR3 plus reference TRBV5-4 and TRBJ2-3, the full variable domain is ETGVTQSPTHLIKTRGQQVTLRCSSQSGHNTVSWYQQALGQGPQFIFQYYREEENGRGNFPPRFSGLQFPNYSSELNVNALELDDSALYLCASSSGTGITDTQYFGPGTRLTVL.

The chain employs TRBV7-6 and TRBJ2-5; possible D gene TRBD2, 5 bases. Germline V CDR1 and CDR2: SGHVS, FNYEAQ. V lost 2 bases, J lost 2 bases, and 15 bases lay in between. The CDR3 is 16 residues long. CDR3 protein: CASSLNGVRTQETQYF. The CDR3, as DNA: TGTGCCAGCAGCTTAAATGGGGTACGGACTCAAGAGACCCAGTACTTC.

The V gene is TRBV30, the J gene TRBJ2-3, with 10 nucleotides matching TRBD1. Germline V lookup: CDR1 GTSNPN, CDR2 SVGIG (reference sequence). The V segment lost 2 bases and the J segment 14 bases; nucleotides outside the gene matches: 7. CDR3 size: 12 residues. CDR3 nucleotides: TGTGCCTGGAGTAAGGGGGGACAGGGGCCGTATTTT. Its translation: CAWSKGGQGPYF.

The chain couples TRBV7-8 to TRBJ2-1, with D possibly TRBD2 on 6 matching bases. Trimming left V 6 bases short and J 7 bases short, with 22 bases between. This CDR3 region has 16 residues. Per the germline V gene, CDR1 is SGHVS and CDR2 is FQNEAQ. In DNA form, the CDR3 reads TGTGCCAGCAGGGCCGGGCTAGCGAGTATAGGGAATGAGCAGTTCTTC. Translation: CASRAGLASIGNEQFF.

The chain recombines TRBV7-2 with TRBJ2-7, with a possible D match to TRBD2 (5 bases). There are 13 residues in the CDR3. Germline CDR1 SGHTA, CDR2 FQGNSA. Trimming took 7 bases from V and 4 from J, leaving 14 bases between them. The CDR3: CASTPGRVYEQYF. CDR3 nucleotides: TGTGCCAGCACCCCTGGGCGGGTTTACGAGCAGTACTTC.

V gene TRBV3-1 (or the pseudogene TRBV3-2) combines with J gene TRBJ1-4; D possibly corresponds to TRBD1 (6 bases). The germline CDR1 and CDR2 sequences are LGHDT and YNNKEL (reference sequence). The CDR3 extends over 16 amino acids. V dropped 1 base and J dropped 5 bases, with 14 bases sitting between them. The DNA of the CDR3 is TGTGCCAGCAGCCAAGCAACAGGGAGTAAGAATGAAAAACTGTTTTTT. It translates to CASSQATGSKNEKLFF.

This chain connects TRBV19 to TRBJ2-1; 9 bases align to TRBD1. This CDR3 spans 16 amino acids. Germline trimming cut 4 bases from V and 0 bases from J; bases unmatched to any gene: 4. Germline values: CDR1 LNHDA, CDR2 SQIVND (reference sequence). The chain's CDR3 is CASSKKTGGSYNEQFF. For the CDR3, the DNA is TGTGCCAGTAGTAAGAAGACAGGGGGCTCCTACAATGAGCAGTTCTTC.

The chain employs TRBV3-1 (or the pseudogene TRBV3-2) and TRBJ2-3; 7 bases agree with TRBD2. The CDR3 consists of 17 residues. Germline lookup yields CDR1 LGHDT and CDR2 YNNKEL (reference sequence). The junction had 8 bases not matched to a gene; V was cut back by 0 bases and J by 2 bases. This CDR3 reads CASSQDWSGDYTDTQYF. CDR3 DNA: TGTGCCAGCAGCCAAGACTGGAGCGGGGATTACACAGATACGCAGTATTTT.

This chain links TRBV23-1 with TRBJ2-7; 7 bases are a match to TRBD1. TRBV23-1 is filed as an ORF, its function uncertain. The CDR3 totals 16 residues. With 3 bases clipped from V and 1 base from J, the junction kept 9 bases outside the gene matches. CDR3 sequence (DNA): TGCGCCAGCAGTCACGACCGACTACAGGGGTCCTACGAGCAGTACTTC. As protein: CASSHDRLQGSYEQYF.

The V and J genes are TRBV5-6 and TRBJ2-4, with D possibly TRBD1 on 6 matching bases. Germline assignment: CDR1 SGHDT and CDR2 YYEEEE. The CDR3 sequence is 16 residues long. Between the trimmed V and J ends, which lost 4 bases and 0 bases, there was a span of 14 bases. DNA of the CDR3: TGTGCCAGCAGCAGGGGGACACCCCTAGCCAAAAACATTCAGTACTTC. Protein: CASSRGTPLAKNIQYF.

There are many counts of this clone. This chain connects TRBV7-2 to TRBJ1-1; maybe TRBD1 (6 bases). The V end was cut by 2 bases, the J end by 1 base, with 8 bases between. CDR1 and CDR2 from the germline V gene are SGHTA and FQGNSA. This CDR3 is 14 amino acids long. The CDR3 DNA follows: TGTGCCAGCAGCTTACTAGGGGGGAACACTGAAGCTTTCTTT. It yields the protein CASSLLGGNTEAFF.

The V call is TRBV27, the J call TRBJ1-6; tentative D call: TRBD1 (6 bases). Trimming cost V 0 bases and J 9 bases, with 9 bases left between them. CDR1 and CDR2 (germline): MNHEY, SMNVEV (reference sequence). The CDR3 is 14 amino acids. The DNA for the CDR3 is TGTGCCAGCAGTTTATCAGGGACACGTTCACCCCTCCACTTT. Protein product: CASSLSGTRSPLHF.

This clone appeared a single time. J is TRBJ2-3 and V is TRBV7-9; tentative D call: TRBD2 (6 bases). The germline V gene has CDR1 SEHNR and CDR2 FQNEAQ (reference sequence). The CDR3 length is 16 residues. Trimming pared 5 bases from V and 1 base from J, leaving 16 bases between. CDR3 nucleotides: TGTGCCAGCAGCCCTGGAAGGAGGGGCCGCACAGATACGCAGTATTTT. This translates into CASSPGRRGRTDTQYF.

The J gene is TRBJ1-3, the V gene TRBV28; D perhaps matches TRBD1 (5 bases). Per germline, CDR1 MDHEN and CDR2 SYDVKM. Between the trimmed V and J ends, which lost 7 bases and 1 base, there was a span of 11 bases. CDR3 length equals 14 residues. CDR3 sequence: CASTFSGSGNTIYF. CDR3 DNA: TGTGCCAGCACTTTTTCAGGGTCTGGAAACACCATATATTTT.

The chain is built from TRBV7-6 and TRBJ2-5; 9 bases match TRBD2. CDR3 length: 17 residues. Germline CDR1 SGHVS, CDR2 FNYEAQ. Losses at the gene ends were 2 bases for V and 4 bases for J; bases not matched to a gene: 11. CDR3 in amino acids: CASSLRIAGVYLETQYF. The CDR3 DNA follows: TGTGCCAGCAGCTTAAGGATAGCGGGAGTTTACCTAGAGACCCAGTACTTC.

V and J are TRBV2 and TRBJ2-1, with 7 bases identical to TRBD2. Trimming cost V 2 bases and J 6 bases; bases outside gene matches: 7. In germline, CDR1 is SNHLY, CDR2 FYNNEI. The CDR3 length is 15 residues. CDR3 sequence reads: CASSERSGAGNEQFF. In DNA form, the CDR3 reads TGTGCCAGCAGTGAAAGGAGCGGGGCAGGCAATGAGCAGTTCTTC.